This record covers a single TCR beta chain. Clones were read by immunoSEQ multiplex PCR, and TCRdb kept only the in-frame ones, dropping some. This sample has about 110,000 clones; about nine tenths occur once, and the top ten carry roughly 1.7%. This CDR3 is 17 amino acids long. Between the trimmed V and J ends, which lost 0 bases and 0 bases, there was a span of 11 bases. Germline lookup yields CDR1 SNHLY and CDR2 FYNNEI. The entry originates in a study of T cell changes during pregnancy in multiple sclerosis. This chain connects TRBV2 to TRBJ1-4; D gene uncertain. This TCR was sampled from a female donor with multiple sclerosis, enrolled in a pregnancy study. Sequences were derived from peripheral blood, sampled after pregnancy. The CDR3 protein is CASSEASGGSTNEKLFF. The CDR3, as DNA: TGTGCCAGCAGTGAAGCTTCGGGCGGGTCAACTAATGAAAAACTGTTTTTT.